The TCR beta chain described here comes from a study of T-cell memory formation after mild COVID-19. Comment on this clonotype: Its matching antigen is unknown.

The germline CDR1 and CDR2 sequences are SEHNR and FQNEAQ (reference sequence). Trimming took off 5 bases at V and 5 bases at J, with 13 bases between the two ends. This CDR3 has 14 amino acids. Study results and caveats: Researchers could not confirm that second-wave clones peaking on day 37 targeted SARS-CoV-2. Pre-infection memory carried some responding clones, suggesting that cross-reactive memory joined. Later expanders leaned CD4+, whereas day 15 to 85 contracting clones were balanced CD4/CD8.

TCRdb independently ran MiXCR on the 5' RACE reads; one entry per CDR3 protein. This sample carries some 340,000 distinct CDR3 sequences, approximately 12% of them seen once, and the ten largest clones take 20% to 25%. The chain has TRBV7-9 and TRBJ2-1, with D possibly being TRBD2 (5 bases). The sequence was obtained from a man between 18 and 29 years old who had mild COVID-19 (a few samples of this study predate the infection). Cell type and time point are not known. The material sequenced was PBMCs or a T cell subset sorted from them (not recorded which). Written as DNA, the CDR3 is TGTGCCAGCAGCCCCGGTTTGGGAGACAATGAGCAGTTCTTC. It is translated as CASSPGLGDNEQFF.